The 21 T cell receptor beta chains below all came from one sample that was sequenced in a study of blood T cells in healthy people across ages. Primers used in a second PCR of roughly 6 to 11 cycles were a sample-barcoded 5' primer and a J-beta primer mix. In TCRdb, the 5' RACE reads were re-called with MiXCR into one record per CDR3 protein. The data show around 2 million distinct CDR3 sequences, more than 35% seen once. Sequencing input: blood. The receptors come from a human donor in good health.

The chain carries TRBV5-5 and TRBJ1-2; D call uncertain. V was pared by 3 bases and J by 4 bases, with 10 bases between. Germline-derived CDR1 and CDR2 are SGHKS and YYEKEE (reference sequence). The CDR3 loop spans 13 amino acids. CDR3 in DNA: TGTGCCAGCAGCTATCGGGAATTCTATGGCTACACCTTC. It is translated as CASSYREFYGYTF.

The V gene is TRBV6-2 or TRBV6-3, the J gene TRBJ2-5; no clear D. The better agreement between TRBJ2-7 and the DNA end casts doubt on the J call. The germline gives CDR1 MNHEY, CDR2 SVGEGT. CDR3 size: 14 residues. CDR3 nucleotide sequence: TGTGCCAGCAGTTATTGGCAGGAAAGCTACGAGCAGTACTTC. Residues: CASSYWQESYEQYF.

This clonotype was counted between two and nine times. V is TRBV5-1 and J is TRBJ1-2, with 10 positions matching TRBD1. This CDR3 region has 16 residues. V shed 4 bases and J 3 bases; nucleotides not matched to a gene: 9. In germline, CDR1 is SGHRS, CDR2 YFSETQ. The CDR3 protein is CASSPNPTGGYYGYTF. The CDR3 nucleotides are TGCGCCAGCAGCCCAAATCCGACAGGGGGCTACTATGGCTACACCTTC.

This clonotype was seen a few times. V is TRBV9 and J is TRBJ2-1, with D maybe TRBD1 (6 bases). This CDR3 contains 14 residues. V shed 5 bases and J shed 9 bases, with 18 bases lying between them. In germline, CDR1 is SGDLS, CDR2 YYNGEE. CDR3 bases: TGTGCCAGCAGTACAGGGACGCGACAGAGTGAGCAGTTCTTC. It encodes CASSTGTRQSEQFF.

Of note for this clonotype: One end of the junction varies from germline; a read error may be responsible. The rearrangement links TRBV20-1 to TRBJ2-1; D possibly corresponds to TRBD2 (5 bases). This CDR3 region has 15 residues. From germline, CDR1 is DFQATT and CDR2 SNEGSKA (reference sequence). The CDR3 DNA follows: TGCAGTGCTCGAGAGCGGCAGAGCCCCTACAATGAGCAGTTCTTC. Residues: CSARERQSPYNEQFF.

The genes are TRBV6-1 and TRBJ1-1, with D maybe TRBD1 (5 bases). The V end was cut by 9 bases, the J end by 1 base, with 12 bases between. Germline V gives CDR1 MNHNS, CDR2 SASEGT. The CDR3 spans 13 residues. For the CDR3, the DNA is TGTGCCAGGGGGGAAGGAAGGAACACTGAAGCTTTCTTT. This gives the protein CARGEGRNTEAFF.

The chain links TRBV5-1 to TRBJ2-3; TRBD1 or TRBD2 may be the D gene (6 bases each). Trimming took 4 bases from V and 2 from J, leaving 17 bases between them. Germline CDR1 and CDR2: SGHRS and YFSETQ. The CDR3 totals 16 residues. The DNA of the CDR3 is TGCGCCAGCAGCAGGGGGGAGGCCGGACCCACAGATACGCAGTATTTT. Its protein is CASSRGEAGPTDTQYF.

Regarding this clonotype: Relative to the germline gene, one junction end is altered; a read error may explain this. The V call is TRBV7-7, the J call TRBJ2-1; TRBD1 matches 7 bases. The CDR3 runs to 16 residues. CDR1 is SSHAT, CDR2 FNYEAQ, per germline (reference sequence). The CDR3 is CASSLTGASSYNEQFF. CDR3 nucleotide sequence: TGTGCTAGCAGCTTAACAGGGGCTAGCTCCTACAATGAGCAGTTCTTC.

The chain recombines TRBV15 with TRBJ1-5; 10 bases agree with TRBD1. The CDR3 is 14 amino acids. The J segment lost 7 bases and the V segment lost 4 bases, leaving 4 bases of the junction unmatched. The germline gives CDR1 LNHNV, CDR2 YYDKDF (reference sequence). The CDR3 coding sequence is TGTGCCACCAGCACTGACAGGGGGCGGCAGCCCCAGCATTTT. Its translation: CATSTDRGRQPQHF. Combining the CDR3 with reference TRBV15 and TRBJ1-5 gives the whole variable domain DAMVIQNPRYQVTQFGKPVTLSCSQTLNHNVMYWYQQKSSQAPKLLFHYYDKDFNNEADTPDNFQSRRPNTSFCFLDIRSPGLGDTAMYLCATSTDRGRQPQHFGDGTRLSIL.

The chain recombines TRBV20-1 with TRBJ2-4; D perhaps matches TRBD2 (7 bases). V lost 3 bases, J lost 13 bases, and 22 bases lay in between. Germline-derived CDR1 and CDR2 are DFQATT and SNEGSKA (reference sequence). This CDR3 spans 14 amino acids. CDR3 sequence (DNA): TGCAGTGCTAGTCGAGCGGGGACACACAATGAGCAGTACTTC. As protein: CSASRAGTHNEQYF.

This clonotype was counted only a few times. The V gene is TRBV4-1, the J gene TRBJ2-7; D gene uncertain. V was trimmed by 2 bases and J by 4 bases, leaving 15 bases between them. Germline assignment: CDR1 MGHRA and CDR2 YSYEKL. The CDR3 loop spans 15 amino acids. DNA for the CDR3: TGCGCCAGCAGCCAATTCCAAGGCGTGGGGTACGAGCAGTACTTC. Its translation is CASSQFQGVGYEQYF.

The DNA of the CDR3 is TGCGCCAGCAGCCCTGGACAGGGGGTCGCAGATACGCAGTATTTT. Translation: CASSPGQGVADTQYF. This sequence joins TRBV4-1 and TRBJ2-3; 10 nucleotides line up with TRBD1. CDR1 and CDR2 from the germline V gene are MGHRA and YSYEKL. The CDR3 runs to 15 residues. Trimming cost V 4 bases and J 4 bases; bases outside gene matches: 5.

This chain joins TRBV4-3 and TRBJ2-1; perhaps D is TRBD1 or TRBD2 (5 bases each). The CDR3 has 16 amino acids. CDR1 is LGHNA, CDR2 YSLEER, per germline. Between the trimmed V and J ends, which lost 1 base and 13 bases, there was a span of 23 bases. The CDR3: CASSQGRLKRDVEQFF. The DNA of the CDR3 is TGCGCCAGCAGCCAAGGGAGGCTGAAGAGGGACGTCGAACAGTTCTTC.

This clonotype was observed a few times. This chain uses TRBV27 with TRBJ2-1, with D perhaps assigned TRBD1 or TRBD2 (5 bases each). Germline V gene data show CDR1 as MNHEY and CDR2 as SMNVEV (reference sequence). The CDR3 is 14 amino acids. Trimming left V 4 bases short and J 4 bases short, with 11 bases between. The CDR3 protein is CASSSGTQYNEQFF. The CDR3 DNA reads TGTGCCAGCAGTTCCGGGACGCAATACAATGAGCAGTTCTTC.

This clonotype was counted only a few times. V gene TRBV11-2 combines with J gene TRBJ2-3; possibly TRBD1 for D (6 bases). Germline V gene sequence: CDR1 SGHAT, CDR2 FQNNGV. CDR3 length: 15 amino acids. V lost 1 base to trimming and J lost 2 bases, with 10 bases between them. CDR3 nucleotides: TGTGCCAGCAGCTTAGGGACAGACCTCACAGATACGCAGTATTTT. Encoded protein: CASSLGTDLTDTQYF.

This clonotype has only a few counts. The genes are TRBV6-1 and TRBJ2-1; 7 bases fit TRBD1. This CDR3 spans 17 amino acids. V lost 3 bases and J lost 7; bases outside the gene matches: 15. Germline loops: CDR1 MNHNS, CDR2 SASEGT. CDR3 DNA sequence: TGTGCCAGCAGTGAGACAGGGAGAAGAGGGAGATTAAATGAGCAGTTCTTC. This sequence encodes CASSETGRRGRLNEQFF.

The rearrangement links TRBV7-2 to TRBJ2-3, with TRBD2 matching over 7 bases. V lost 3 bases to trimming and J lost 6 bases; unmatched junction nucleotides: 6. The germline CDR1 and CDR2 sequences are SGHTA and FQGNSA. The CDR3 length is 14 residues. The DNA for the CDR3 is TGTGCCAGCAGCTTGGCGACTAGCTCGGATACGCAGTATTTT. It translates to CASSLATSSDTQYF. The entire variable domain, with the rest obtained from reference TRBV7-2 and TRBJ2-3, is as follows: GAGVSQSPSNKVTEKGKDVELRCDPISGHTALYWYRQSLGQGLEFLIYFQGNSAPDKSGLPSDRFSAERTGGSVSTLTIQRTQQEDSAVYLCASSLATSSDTQYFGPGTRLTVL.

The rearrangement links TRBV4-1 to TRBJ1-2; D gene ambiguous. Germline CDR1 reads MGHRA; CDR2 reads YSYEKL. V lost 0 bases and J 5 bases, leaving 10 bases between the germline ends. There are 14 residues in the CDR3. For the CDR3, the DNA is TGCGCCAGCAGCCAAGATGAGGCGGGGTATGGCTACACCTTC. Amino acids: CASSQDEAGYGYTF.

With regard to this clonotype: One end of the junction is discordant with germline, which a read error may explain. The CDR3 sequence is CAGSWDRNSPLHF. CDR3 DNA sequence: TGTGCCGGCAGCTGGGACAGAAATTCACCCCTCCACTTT. This chain uses TRBV7-8 with TRBJ1-6, with 7 bases lining up with TRBD1. The CDR3 has 13 amino acids. The germline gives CDR1 SGHVS, CDR2 FQNEAQ.

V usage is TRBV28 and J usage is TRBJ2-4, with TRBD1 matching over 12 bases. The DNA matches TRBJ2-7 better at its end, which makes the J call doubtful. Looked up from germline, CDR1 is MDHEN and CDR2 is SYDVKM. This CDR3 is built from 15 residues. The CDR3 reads CASSRPGQGAHEQYF. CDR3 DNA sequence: TGTGCCAGCAGTCGACCGGGACAGGGGGCGCACGAGCAGTACTTC.

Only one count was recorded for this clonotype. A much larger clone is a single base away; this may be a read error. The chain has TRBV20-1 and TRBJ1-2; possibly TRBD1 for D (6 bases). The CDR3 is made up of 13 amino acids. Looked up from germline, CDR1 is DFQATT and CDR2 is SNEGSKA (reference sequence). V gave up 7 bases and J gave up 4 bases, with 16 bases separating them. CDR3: CSVSPGATYGYTF. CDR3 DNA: TGCAGTGTCTCCCCGGGGGCTACCTATGGCTACACCTTC.